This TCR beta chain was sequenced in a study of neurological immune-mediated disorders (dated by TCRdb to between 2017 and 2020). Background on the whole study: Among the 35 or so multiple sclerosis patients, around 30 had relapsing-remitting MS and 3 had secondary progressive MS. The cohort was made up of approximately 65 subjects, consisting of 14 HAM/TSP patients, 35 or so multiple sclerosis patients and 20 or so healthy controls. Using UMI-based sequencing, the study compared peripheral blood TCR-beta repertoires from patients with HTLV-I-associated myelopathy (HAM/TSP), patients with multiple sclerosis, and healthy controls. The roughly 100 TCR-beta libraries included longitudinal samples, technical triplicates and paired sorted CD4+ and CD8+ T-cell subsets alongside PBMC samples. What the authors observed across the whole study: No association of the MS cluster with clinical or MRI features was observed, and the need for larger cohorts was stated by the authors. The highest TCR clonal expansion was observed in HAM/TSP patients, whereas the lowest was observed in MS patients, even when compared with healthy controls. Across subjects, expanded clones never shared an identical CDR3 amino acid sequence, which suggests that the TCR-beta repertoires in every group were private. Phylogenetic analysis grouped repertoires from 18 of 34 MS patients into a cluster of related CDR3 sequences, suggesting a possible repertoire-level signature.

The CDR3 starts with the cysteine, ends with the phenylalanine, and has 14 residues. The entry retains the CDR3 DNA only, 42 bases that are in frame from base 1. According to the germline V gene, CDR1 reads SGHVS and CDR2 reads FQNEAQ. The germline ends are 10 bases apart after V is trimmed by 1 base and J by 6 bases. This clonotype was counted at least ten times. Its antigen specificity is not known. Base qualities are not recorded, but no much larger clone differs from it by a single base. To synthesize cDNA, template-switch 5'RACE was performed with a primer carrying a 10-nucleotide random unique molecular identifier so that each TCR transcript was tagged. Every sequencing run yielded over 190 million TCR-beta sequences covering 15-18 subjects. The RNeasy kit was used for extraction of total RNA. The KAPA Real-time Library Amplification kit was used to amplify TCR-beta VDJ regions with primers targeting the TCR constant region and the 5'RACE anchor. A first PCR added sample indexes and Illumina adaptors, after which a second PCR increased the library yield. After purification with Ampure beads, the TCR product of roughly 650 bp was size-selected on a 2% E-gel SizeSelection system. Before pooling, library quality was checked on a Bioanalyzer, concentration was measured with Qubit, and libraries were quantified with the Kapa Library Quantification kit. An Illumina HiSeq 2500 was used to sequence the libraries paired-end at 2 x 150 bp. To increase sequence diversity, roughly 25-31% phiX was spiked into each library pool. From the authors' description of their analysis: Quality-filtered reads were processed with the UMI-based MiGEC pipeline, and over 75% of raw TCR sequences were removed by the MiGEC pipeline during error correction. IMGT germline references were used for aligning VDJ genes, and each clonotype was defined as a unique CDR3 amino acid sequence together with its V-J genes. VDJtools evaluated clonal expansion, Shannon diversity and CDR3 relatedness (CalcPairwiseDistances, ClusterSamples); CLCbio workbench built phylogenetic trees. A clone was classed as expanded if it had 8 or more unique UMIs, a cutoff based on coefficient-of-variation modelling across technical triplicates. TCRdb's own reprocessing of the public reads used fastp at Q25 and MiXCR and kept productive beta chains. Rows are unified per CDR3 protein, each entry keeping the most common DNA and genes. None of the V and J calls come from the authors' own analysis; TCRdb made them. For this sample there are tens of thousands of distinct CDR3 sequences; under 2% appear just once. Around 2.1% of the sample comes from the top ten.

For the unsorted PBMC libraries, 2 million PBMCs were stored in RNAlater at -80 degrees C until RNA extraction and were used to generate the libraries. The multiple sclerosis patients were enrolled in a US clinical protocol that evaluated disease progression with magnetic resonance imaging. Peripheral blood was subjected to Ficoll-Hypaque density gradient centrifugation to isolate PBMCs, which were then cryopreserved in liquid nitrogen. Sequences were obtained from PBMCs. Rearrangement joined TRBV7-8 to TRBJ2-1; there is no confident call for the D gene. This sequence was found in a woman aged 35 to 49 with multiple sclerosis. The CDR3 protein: CASSLVQAFNEQFF. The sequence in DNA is TGTGCCAGCAGCTTAGTACAAGCGTTCAATGAGCAGTTCTTC.